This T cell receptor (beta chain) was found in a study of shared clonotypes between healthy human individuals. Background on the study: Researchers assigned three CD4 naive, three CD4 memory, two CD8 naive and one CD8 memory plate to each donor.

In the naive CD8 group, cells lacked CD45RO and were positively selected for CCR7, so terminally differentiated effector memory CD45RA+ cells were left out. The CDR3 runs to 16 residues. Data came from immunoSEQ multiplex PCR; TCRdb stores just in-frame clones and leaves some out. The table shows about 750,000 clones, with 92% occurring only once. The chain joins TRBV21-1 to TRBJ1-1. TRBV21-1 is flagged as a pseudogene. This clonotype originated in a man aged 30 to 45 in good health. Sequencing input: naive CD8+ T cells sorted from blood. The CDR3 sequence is CASSKRRHKGHTEAFF. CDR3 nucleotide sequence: TGTGCCAGCAGCAAAAGGAGGCATAAGGGGCACACTGAAGCTTTCTTT.